The 14 T cell receptor beta chains given below trace back to one sample, sequenced in a study of human T cells and chemical hapten exposure. Noted time point: patch test 2, 6 weeks after DPC sensitization. Noted treatment: therapeutic diphenylcyclopropenone sensitization with weekly scalp DPC. Unfractionated whole blood was the source of the extracted total RNA. TCRdb recomputed calls from the RACE reads with MiXCR, one row per CDR3 protein. The sample contains approximately 46,000 distinct CDR3 sequences, roughly 10% of which appear only once. This sample comprised whole blood, obtained in connection with sensitization to the hapten diphenylcyclopropenone (DPC). The receptors originated from a woman aged 30 to 39 with alopecia areata. Some clones in this sample may be carry-over from other donors' samples.

The table lists this clonotype with many counts. The chain uses TRBV20-1 and TRBJ2-3; D call uncertain. The CDR3 contains 18 residues. Germline V gene data show CDR1 as DFQATT and CDR2 as SNEGSKA (reference sequence). Trimming pared 0 bases from V and 1 base from J, leaving 20 bases between. DNA of the CDR3: TGCAGTGCTAGAGATTACATTGCAGGCCCCTGGGGCACAGATACGCAGTATTTT. Translated: CSARDYIAGPWGTDTQYF.

This chain links TRBV4-1 with TRBJ2-7, with D maybe TRBD1 (7 bases). This CDR3 region has 16 residues. Germline V lookup: CDR1 MGHRA, CDR2 YSYEKL. V gave up 1 base and J gave up 2 bases, with 15 bases separating them. The CDR3 DNA reads as TGCGCCAGCAGCCAAGGGACTACAGGGGCTCCCTACGAGCAGTACTTC. Amino acid sequence: CASSQGTTGAPYEQYF.

J is TRBJ1-1 and V is TRBV28, with D hard to call. The CDR3 is made up of 14 amino acids. Germline V lookup: CDR1 MDHEN, CDR2 SYDVKM. Trimming shortened V by 5 bases and J by 4 bases, and 14 bases separated the two germline ends. The DNA for the CDR3 is TGTGCCAGCAGTCCCATGATGGCCTTCACTGAAGCTTTCTTT. This sequence encodes CASSPMMAFTEAFF.

Only a few counts were recorded for this clonotype. This chain joins TRBV2 and TRBJ1-1; D remains unclear. V gave up 6 bases and J gave up 2 bases, with 10 bases separating them. This CDR3 spans 13 amino acids. CDR1 is SNHLY and CDR2 is FYNNEI in the germline V gene. This CDR3 reads CASRHSLNTEAFF. For the CDR3, the DNA is TGTGCCAGCAGGCATAGTCTAAACACTGAAGCTTTCTTT.

This clonotype was detected ten times or more. The CDR3 is CASSNQGTGELFF. CDR3 nucleotide sequence: TGTGCCAGCAGCAACCAGGGGACCGGGGAGCTGTTTTTT. The genes are TRBV6-4 and TRBJ2-2; D may be TRBD1 (6 bases). This CDR3 is 13 amino acids long. Germline V gives CDR1 MRHNA, CDR2 SNTAGT. Trimming stripped 6 bases from V and 5 bases from J, with 10 bases between.

V is TRBV7-2 and J is TRBJ2-2; 9 bases are shared with TRBD2. The CDR3 covers 16 residues. J gave up 5 bases and V 6 bases, and 10 bases lay outside the gene matches. CDR1 is SGHTA and CDR2 is FQGNSA in the germline V gene. The CDR3 DNA sequence: TGTGCCAGCAGTCAACTTAGCGGGGGAGGTACCGGGGAGCTGTTTTTT. Amino acids: CASSQLSGGGTGELFF.

In this sample, this clonotype turned up a few times. V gene TRBV5-1 combines with J gene TRBJ2-3; TRBD1 agrees at 9 bases. The V gene's germline CDR1 is SGHRS and CDR2 YFSETQ. V gave up 2 bases and J gave up 2 bases; unmatched junction bases: 6. The CDR3 runs to 16 residues. CDR3 nucleotides: TGCGCCAGCAGCTTTCATGACAGGGGGGCCACAGATACGCAGTATTTT. This sequence encodes CASSFHDRGATDTQYF.

This clonotype was seen a few times. The J gene is TRBJ2-7, the V gene TRBV28, with D possibly being TRBD1 (5 bases). This CDR3 has 15 residues. Between the trimmed V and J ends, which lost 3 bases and 0 bases, there was a span of 12 bases. Germline V gene sequence: CDR1 MDHEN, CDR2 SYDVKM. The DNA of the CDR3 is TGTGCCAGCAGTTTCCAGCAGGGCAGCTCCTACGAGCAGTACTTC. Amino acids: CASSFQQGSSYEQYF.

This clonotype was counted many times. This sequence joins TRBV7-6 and TRBJ2-1, with D perhaps TRBD1 (5 bases). From germline, CDR1 is SGHVS and CDR2 FNYEAQ. With 5 bases removed from V and 0 bases from J, the gap between germline ends came to 17 bases. CDR3 size: 17 residues. The CDR3 bases are TGTGCCAGCAGCCCAAAGACAGTGTCGAGCTCCTACAATGAGCAGTTCTTC. It translates to CASSPKTVSSSYNEQFF.

V usage is TRBV30 and J usage is TRBJ2-3, with D unclear. Germline V gene data show CDR1 as GTSNPN and CDR2 as SVGIG (reference sequence). The CDR3 has 12 residues. V lost 5 bases and J lost 4, with 10 bases in between. This chain's CDR3 is CAWERQSDTQYF. The CDR3, as DNA: TGTGCCTGGGAGAGACAATCAGATACGCAGTATTTT. Complete variable domain (other parts from reference TRBV30 and TRBJ2-3): SQTIHQWPATLVQPVGSPLSLECTVEGTSNPNLYWYRQAAGRGLQLLFYSVGIGQISSEVPQNLSASRPQDRQFILSSKKLLLSDSGFYLCAWERQSDTQYFGPGTRLTVL.

The sample holds many counts of this clonotype. The rearrangement links TRBV6-2 or TRBV6-3 to TRBJ2-5; D uncertain. With 5 bases removed from V and 5 bases from J, the gap between germline ends came to 12 bases. The CDR3 has 13 residues. Germline CDR1 and CDR2: MNHEY and SVGEGT. This CDR3 is CASSPRVEETQYF. CDR3 sequence (DNA): TGTGCCAGCAGTCCCCGGGTGGAGGAGACCCAGTACTTC.

This clonotype was seen only a few times. The chain employs TRBV6-2 or TRBV6-3 and TRBJ2-3; the D gene is possibly TRBD2 (7 bases). V lost 6 bases, J lost 0 bases, and 13 bases lay in between. The CDR3 extends over 15 amino acids. Germline CDR1 reads MNHEY; CDR2 reads SVGEGT. The CDR3 sequence is CASREAGTSTDTQYF. CDR3 DNA: TGTGCCAGCAGGGAAGCGGGGACAAGCACAGATACGCAGTATTTT.

This clonotype was seen many times. The CDR3, as DNA: TGTGCCAGCAGTGAACGGAAGGTCCCCTACGAGCAGTACTTC. This codes for CASSERKVPYEQYF. The chain recombines TRBV6-1 with TRBJ2-7; no clear D gene. This CDR3 region has 14 residues. Germline CDR1 MNHNS, CDR2 SASEGT. V was pared by 2 bases and J by 2 bases, with 10 bases between.

The sample holds many counts of this clonotype. The CDR3: CASSPQRGSNEQFF. For the CDR3, the DNA is TGTGCCAGCAGCCCTCAGAGGGGCTCCAATGAGCAGTTCTTC. The rearrangement links TRBV6-2 or TRBV6-3 to TRBJ2-1; possibly TRBD1 or TRBD2 for D (5 bases each). The V gene lost 6 bases and the J gene lost 6 bases, with 15 bases spanning the gap. Germline lookup yields CDR1 MNHEY and CDR2 SVGEGT. There are 14 residues in the CDR3.